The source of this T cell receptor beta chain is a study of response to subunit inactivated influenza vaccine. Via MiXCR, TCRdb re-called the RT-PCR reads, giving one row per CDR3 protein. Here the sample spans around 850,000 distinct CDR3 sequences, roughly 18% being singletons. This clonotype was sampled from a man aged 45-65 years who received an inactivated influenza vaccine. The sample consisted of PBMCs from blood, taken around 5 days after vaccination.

The CDR3 sequence is CASSLVASGGGTDTQYF. The CDR3 region has the DNA TGTGCCAGCAGCTTAGTGGCTAGCGGGGGGGGCACAGATACGCAGTATTTT. The chain carries TRBV7-2 and TRBJ2-3; 12 positions agree with TRBD2. The ends lost 1 base at V and 1 base at J; junction bases unmatched: 3. Germline CDR1 is SGHTA and CDR2 is FQGNSA. This CDR3 spans 17 amino acids. Full variable domain (rest looked up from reference TRBV7-2 and TRBJ2-3): GAGVSQSPSNKVTEKGKDVELRCDPISGHTALYWYRQSLGQGLEFLIYFQGNSAPDKSGLPSDRFSAERTGGSVSTLTIQRTQQEDSAVYLCASSLVASGGGTDTQYFGPGTRLTVL.